This T cell receptor (beta chain) was obtained from a study of CD8 T cells in Susac syndrome. Reverse transcription used roughly 0.5 to 1 ug RNA and random hexamers. TCRdb reprocessed the immunoSEQ multiplex PCR reads via MiXCR and lists one record per CDR3 protein. The sample carries about 110,000 distinct CDR3 sequences, roughly 95% recorded once. The ends lost 5 bases at V and 5 bases at J; junction bases unmatched: 11. Germline V CDR1 and CDR2: DFQATT, SNEGSKA (reference sequence). The CDR3 totals 14 residues. This clonotype appeared once. This clonotype was obtained from a human donor in good health. The sequencing input was CD4+ T cells from PBMCs. The chain uses TRBV20-1 and TRBJ2-7; 8 nucleotides align to TRBD2. The chain's CDR3 is CSAEGVAGWNEQYF. CDR3 DNA sequence: TGCAGTGCTGAGGGGGTAGCGGGGTGGAACGAGCAGTACTTC.